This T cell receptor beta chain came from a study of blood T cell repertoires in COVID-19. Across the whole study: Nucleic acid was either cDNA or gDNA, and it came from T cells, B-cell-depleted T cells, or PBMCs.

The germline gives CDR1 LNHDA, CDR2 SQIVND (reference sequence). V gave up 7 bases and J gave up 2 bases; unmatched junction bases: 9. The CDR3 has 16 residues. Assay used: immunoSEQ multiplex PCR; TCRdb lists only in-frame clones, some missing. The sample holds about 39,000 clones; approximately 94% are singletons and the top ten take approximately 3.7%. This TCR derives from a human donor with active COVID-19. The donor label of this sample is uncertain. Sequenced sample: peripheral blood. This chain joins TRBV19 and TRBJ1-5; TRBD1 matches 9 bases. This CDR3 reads CASTAGQGAGNQPQHF. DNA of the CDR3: TGTGCCAGTACCGCGGGACAGGGCGCGGGCAATCAGCCCCAGCATTTT. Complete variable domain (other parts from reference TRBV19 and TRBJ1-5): DGGITQSPKYLFRKEGQNVTLSCEQNLNHDAMYWYRQDPGQGLRLIYYSQIVNDFQKGDIAEGYSVSREKKESFPLTVTSAQKNPTAFYLCASTAGQGAGNQPQHFGDGTRLSIL.